A selection of T cell receptor beta chains follows, all from one sample in a study of cytomegalovirus exposure and HLA in healthy donors. Method: immunoSEQ multiplex PCR; TCRdb's copy keeps in-frame clones and lacks some. This sample yields roughly 59,000 clones, of which around 93% are seen a single time; about 5.2% belongs to the top ten. The sample consisted of PBMCs. The receptor set was obtained from a man aged 18-30 years in good health and CMV-seropositive. The CDR3 runs from the conserved cysteine through the conserved F or W. A D gene is named only where the DNA matches it firmly. Size values are once, few and many counts, or a class for expanded clones, and some rows have none.

>TRBD2|TRBV12-5|-|TRBJ2-3|15
CASGPSGSLGDTQYF
TGTGCTAGTGGGCCAAGCGGGAGCTTGGGAGATACGCAGTATTTT
>-|TRBV5-1|once|TRBJ2-1|18
CASSLEPGAPRSYNEQFF
TGCGCCAGCAGCTTGGAACCGGGAGCGCCGAGGTCCTACAATGAGCAGTTCTTC
>-|TRBV11-2|-|TRBJ1-4|17
CASSLLQDTSTNEKLFF
TGTGCCAGCAGCTTATTGCAGGATACATCAACTAATGAAAAACTGTTTTTT
>TRBD1|TRBV28|-|TRBJ2-7|17
CASSPWTGTPSSYEQYF
TGTGCCAGCAGCCCTTGGACAGGCACCCCCAGCTCCTACGAGCAGTACTTC
>-|TRBV29-1|-|TRBJ2-1|13
CSVASGVHNEQFF
TGCAGCGTTGCCTCGGGGGTCCACAATGAGCAGTTCTTC
>-|TRBV21-1|-|TRBJ2-7|15
CASSKTVGQPYEQYF
TGTGCCAGCAGCAAAACGGTGGGACAGCCCTACGAGCAGTACTTC
>-|TRBV2|-|TRBJ1-3|14
CASSVSVSGNTIYF
TGTGCCAGCAGTGTGTCGGTCTCTGGAAACACCATATATTTT
>-|TRBV28|-|TRBJ2-7|18
CASSPTGVGGTKTYEQYF
TGTGCCAGCAGCCCCACCGGAGTTGGCGGGACCAAAACCTACGAGCAGTACTTC
>-|TRBV5-1|-|TRBJ1-1|14
CASSSDIENTEAFF
TGCGCCAGCAGCTCGGACATCGAGAACACTGAAGCTTTCTTT
>TRBD2|TRBV19|-|TRBJ2-1|15
CASSTTSVSYNEQFF
TGTGCCAGTAGTACCACTAGCGTCTCCTACAATGAGCAGTTCTTC
>TRBD2|TRBV15|-|TRBJ2-5|13
CATSGTSVETQYF
TGTGCCACCAGCGGGACTAGCGTGGAGACCCAGTACTTC
>-|TRBV19|-|TRBJ2-7|13
CASSRGTLYEQYF
TGTGCCAGTAGTCGTGGGACACTTTACGAGCAGTACTTC
>TRBD1|TRBV7-8|few|TRBJ2-7|15
CASSLTRTGLDEQYF
TGTGCCAGCAGCCTAACCCGGACAGGGCTGGACGAGCAGTACTTC
>TRBD2|TRBV9|-|TRBJ2-3|15
CASSVGGAGGDTQYF
TGTGCCAGCAGCGTAGGGGGCGCGGGAGGGGATACGCAGTATTTT
>TRBD2|TRBV7-2|-|TRBJ2-2|15
CASSLSGRITGELFF
TGTGCCAGCAGCCTGAGCGGGAGGATCACCGGGGAGCTGTTTTTT
>TRBD2|TRBV5-1|-|TRBJ2-5|15
CASSEGLAGGETQYF
TGCGCCAGCAGCGAGGGGCTAGCGGGAGGAGAGACCCAGTACTTC